This record covers a single T cell receptor beta chain. What it binds is unknown. The CDR3 is 16 amino acids. CDR1 and CDR2 from the germline V gene are SEHNR and FQNEAQ (reference sequence). With 5 bases clipped from V and 0 bases from J, the junction kept 7 bases outside the gene matches. All donors came from Russia, were Caucasian and healthy, and spanned ages roughly 6 to 100. This entry comes from a study of blood T cells in healthy people across ages. With a J-beta primer mix and a sample-barcoded 5' primer, a second PCR ran about 6 to 11 cycles. TCRdb re-derived calls from the 5' RACE reads in MiXCR, one entry per CDR3 protein. The profile shows roughly 720,000 distinct CDR3 sequences, 40% to 65% of them singletons. General study points: More naive CD4+ cells and higher diversity marked long-lived donors relative to aged donors. Investigators viewed diversity estimates from one million T cells as underestimates, the study reported.

Sequencing was done on a sample of blood. V gene TRBV7-9 combines with J gene TRBJ1-3, with 7 bases fitting TRBD1. This TCR came from an elderly man in good health. For the CDR3, the DNA is TGTGCCAGCAGCGACAGGGCCCATTACTCTGGAAACACCATATATTTT. It encodes CASSDRAHYSGNTIYF.